This TCR beta chain was sequenced in a study of T cells after yellow fever vaccination. Each CDR3 protein is one row after TCRdb ran MiXCR on the 5' RACE reads. The sample holds roughly 250,000 distinct CDR3 sequences, 10% to 15% seen once. The study's findings and limits: It was the secondary response that reached its peak faster, day 5 versus 15, but it was weaker. Across the CD4 and CD8 compartments, a small share of clonotypes was present in both.

The CDR3 has 14 amino acids. Between the trimmed V and J ends, which lost 2 bases and 6 bases, there was a span of 13 bases. Germline CDR1 and CDR2: DFQATT and SNEGSKA (reference sequence). For this clonotype: Antigen: not known.

This receptor was obtained from a man between 25 and 39 years old who received the YFV17D yellow fever vaccine. The chain joins TRBV20-1 to TRBJ2-2; D might be TRBD1 (8 bases). Specimen: CD4+ T cells sorted from PBMCs, collected 45 days after the yellow fever booster vaccination. In DNA form, the CDR3 reads TGCAGTGCTAGAAAACAGGGGGGGCCCGGGGAGCTGTTTTTT. Translated, it gives CSARKQGGPGELFF.